These 27 T cell receptor beta chains share one sample of origin, sequenced in a study of blood T cells in healthy people across ages. The authors ran a second PCR of 7 to 11 cycles using a sample-barcoded 5' primer and a J-beta primer mix. TCRdb recomputed calls from the 5' RACE reads with MiXCR, one row per CDR3 protein. The top ten hold approximately 7.9% of the sample, which has more than 1.4 million distinct CDR3 sequences, around 42% seen once. Sample: blood. The receptors were sampled from a woman aged 18-29 years in good health.

This clonotype occurred many times. This chain joins TRBV28 and TRBJ2-1, with D perhaps being TRBD1 or TRBD2 (5 bases each). Trimming took 6 bases from V and 0 from J, leaving 18 bases between them. Germline V gene sequence: CDR1 MDHEN, CDR2 SYDVKM. The CDR3 is 17 amino acids. The CDR3 sequence is CASSLRGGSSSYNEQFF. DNA for the CDR3: TGTGCCAGCAGCCTTAGGGGCGGGTCGAGCTCCTACAATGAGCAGTTCTTC.

The J gene is TRBJ1-6, the V gene TRBV9; D not certain. CDR3 size: 15 residues. In germline, CDR1 is SGDLS, CDR2 YYNGEE. With 0 bases removed from V and 7 bases from J, the gap between germline ends came to 11 bases. DNA of the CDR3: TGTGCCAGCAGCGTAGGGGAAGGAGCAAATTCACCCCTCCACTTT. The encoded protein is CASSVGEGANSPLHF.

A few counts support this clonotype. The rearrangement uses TRBV6-1 and TRBJ2-7; D remains unclear. From germline, CDR1 is MNHNS and CDR2 SASEGT. Between the trimmed V and J ends, which lost 1 base and 0 bases, there was a span of 7 bases. The CDR3 length is 14 residues. The CDR3 DNA sequence: TGTGCCAGCAGTGAAGGGGTTAGCTCCTACGAGCAGTACTTC. This translates into CASSEGVSSYEQYF.

This clonotype was detected once. Its ends do not fully match the called genes, so a read error is possible. V is TRBV7-8 and J is TRBJ2-1; TRBD2 matches at 7 bases. This CDR3 comprises 17 residues. Germline CDR1 and CDR2: SGHVS and FQNEAQ. The CDR3 DNA reads TGTGGCAGCAGCTTAGGAGTGGTGAGCGGGGCCCACAATGAGCAGTTCTTC. Translating it yields CGSSLGVVSGAHNEQFF.

This clonotype has a single count. The chain links TRBV7-9 to TRBJ1-1, with 8 bases that match TRBD1. Germline trimming cut 2 bases from V and 4 bases from J; bases unmatched to any gene: 3. Germline assignment: CDR1 SEHNR and CDR2 FQNEAQ (reference sequence). The length of the CDR3 is 14 residues. The CDR3: CASSLQGAVTEAFF. The DNA for the CDR3 is TGTGCCAGCAGCTTACAGGGGGCCGTCACTGAAGCTTTCTTT.

The rearrangement links TRBV6-6 to TRBJ2-7; 8 nucleotides line up with TRBD1. CDR1 MNHNY and CDR2 SVGAGI come from the germline V gene (reference sequence). Trimming cost V 5 bases and J 2 bases; bases outside gene matches: 8. The CDR3 loop spans 15 amino acids. The CDR3 loop is CASSEQGAVAYEQYF. The CDR3 nucleotides read TGTGCCAGCAGTGAGCAGGGGGCTGTCGCCTACGAGCAGTACTTC.

The chain has TRBV4-1 and TRBJ2-7; D might be TRBD2 (6 bases). V was cut by 5 bases and J by 0 bases, with 11 bases left in between. Germline CDR1 is MGHRA and CDR2 is YSYEKL. The CDR3 sequence is 14 residues long. The CDR3 region has the DNA TGCGCCAGCAGCGAAGGGAGGAGCTCCTACGAGCAGTACTTC. Its translation: CASSEGRSSYEQYF.

This rearrangement joins TRBV5-1 to TRBJ2-5; 8 nucleotides align to TRBD1. With V trimmed by 4 bases and J by 3 bases, 14 bases remained unmatched. The CDR3 runs to 17 residues. Germline CDR1 reads SGHRS; CDR2 reads YFSETQ. CDR3 nucleotide sequence: TGCGCCAGCAGCCCTGGACAGGGTAGGGGTAATGAAGAGACCCAGTACTTC. This encodes CASSPGQGRGNEETQYF. Drawing the rest from reference TRBV5-1 and TRBJ2-5, the complete variable domain is KAGVTQTPRYLIKTRGQQVTLSCSPISGHRSVSWYQQTPGQGLQFLFEYFSETQRNKGNFPGRFSGRQFSNSRSEMNVSTLELGDSALYLCASSPGQGRGNEETQYFGPGTRLLVL.

To note about this clonotype: A junction boundary mismatches the germline segment, possibly from a read error. The chain links TRBV12-3 or TRBV12-4 to TRBJ1-2; tentatively, D is TRBD1 (5 bases). This CDR3 is 13 amino acids long. CDR3 nucleotides: TGTGCCAGCAGTTTGGGGGTGGTGGTTGGCCACACCTTC. The encoded protein is CASSLGVVVGHTF.

V gene TRBV21-1 combines with J gene TRBJ1-2; the DNA was not used to check the table's D call, TRBD1. TRBV21-1 is labeled a pseudogene. The CDR3 runs 18 residues. The DNA for the CDR3 is TGTGCCAGCAGCGGACGGGACAGAATTATGCCCGAGTCCGGTGGCTACACCTTC. The encoded protein is CASSGRDRIMPESGGYTF.

This clonotype has ten or more counts. Possible read error: a much larger clone is one base away. This chain uses TRBV7-8 with TRBJ2-3, with unresolved D. Looked up from germline, CDR1 is SGHVS and CDR2 is FQNEAQ. The CDR3 has 13 amino acids. The V end lost 6 bases, the J end lost 0 bases, and 7 bases lay between the germline ends. In DNA, the CDR3 is TGTGCCAGCAGACCTCCTAGCACAGATACGCAGTATTTT. Translated: CASRPPSTDTQYF.

The gene calls are TRBV20-1 and TRBJ2-3, with TRBD2 as a possible D gene (6 bases). Germline values: CDR1 DFQATT, CDR2 SNEGSKA (reference sequence). V shed 1 base and J shed 1 base, with 9 bases lying between them. This CDR3 comprises 14 residues. The CDR3 sequence: CSARAGTGTDTQYF. The DNA of the CDR3 is TGCAGTGCTAGAGCCGGGACTGGCACAGATACGCAGTATTTT.

The chain has TRBV7-9 and TRBJ1-1; no reliable D call. The CDR3 spans 15 residues. Germline assignment: CDR1 SEHNR and CDR2 FQNEAQ (reference sequence). Between the trimmed V and J ends, which lost 1 base and 0 bases, there was a span of 9 bases. Written as DNA, the CDR3 is TGTGCCAGCAGCTTAGTAACGGTAGTGAACACTGAAGCTTTCTTT. Amino acids: CASSLVTVVNTEAFF.

This clonotype has only a few counts. This chain connects TRBV20-1 to TRBJ2-7; no clear D gene. The CDR3 has 16 residues. The V end lost 0 bases, the J end lost 4 bases, and 19 bases lay between the germline ends. CDR1 is DFQATT and CDR2 is SNEGSKA in the germline V gene (reference sequence). The CDR3 loop reads CSARDPGRTKNYEQYF. The CDR3 bases are TGCAGTGCTAGAGATCCGGGCAGAACTAAAAATTACGAGCAGTACTTC.

This chain uses TRBV4-3 with TRBJ2-3; D gene ambiguous. CDR1 is LGHNA and CDR2 is YSLEER in the germline V gene. The CDR3 is 15 amino acids. Trimming took 0 bases from V and 2 from J, leaving 9 bases between them. This CDR3 is CASSQDKSLTDTQYF. DNA for the CDR3: TGCGCCAGCAGCCAAGATAAGAGTCTCACAGATACGCAGTATTTT.

The rearrangement joins TRBV14 to TRBJ2-3; 7 bases are a match to TRBD1. Losses at the gene ends were 1 base for V and 5 bases for J; bases not matched to a gene: 12. Per germline, CDR1 SGHDN and CDR2 FVKESK. The CDR3 spans 17 residues. CDR3 bases: TGTGCCAGCAGCCAAGGACAGGGCCGAGTATTGGAAGATACGCAGTATTTT. Protein: CASSQGQGRVLEDTQYF.

This clonotype was seen more than once but under ten times. The chain links TRBV20-1 to TRBJ1-5, with TRBD1 as a possible D gene (5 bases). The germline gives CDR1 DFQATT, CDR2 SNEGSKA (reference sequence). Between the trimmed V and J ends, which lost 3 bases and 6 bases, there was a span of 24 bases. The CDR3 has 17 residues. CDR3 DNA sequence: TGCAGTGCTAGTGGTTTTGTAGGGCAGGGCTTGGGTCAGCCCCAGCATTTT. Encoded protein: CSASGFVGQGLGQPQHF.

This clonotype was seen a handful of times. V usage is TRBV20-1 and J usage is TRBJ1-2, with 9 bases aligning to TRBD1. The CDR3 length is 13 residues. Trimming removed 5 bases from V and 4 bases from J; junction bases left unmatched: 5. CDR1 is DFQATT and CDR2 is SNEGSKA in the germline V gene (reference sequence). The CDR3 protein is CSARDRVVYGYTF. The CDR3 DNA sequence: TGCAGTGCTCGGGACAGGGTTGTCTATGGCTACACCTTC.

V usage is TRBV20-1 and J usage is TRBJ1-2, with D possibly matching TRBD1 (5 bases). The CDR3 covers 12 residues. V shed 5 bases and J shed 3 bases, with 10 bases lying between them. In germline, CDR1 is DFQATT, CDR2 SNEGSKA (reference sequence). The chain's CDR3 is CSAQGGDYGYTF. The CDR3 nucleotides read TGCAGTGCTCAGGGCGGGGACTATGGCTACACCTTC.

The chain links TRBV27 to TRBJ1-5, with D unclear. The CDR3 is 16 residues long. V was cut by 3 bases and J by 0 bases, with 12 bases left in between. Germline CDR1 is MNHEY and CDR2 is SMNVEV (reference sequence). DNA for the CDR3: TGTGCCAGCAGTTTTTCCGGCGAAGATAGCAATCAGCCCCAGCATTTT. Translating it yields CASSFSGEDSNQPQHF.

The rearrangement uses TRBV21-1 and TRBJ2-7. TRBV21-1 represents a pseudogene. The CDR3 runs to 13 residues. CDR3 coding DNA: TGTGCCAGCAGCAAATTACCCCCCTACGAGCAGTACTTC. Its protein is CASSKLPPYEQYF.

The CDR3 DNA sequence: TGTGCCAGCAGGAAACAGGGGTTTGGCTACACCTTC. This translates into CASRKQGFGYTF. The chain has TRBV28 and TRBJ1-2, with TRBD1 matching 7 bases. Germline-derived CDR1 and CDR2 are MDHEN and SYDVKM. V was pared by 6 bases and J by 7 bases, with 5 bases of the junction left unmatched. The CDR3 sequence is 12 residues long.

This clonotype came up once. The CDR3 DNA reads as TGTGCCATCAGTCCCGGGAAAGGGGGGCAGTACTTC. Translation: CAISPGKGGQYF. This chain connects TRBV10-3 to TRBJ2-5; D possibly matches TRBD1 or TRBD2 (6 bases each). In germline, CDR1 is ENHRY, CDR2 SYGVKD. Trimming pared 5 bases from V and 11 bases from J, leaving 15 bases between. The CDR3 extends over 12 amino acids.

There are a few counts of this clonotype. This chain joins TRBV9 and TRBJ2-5, with D hard to call. Germline CDR1 is SGDLS and CDR2 is YYNGEE. There are 16 residues in the CDR3. V dropped 0 bases and J dropped 2 bases, with 14 bases sitting between them. The CDR3 protein is CASSVGGRSPQETQYF. For the CDR3, the DNA is TGTGCCAGCAGCGTAGGTGGCAGGAGCCCTCAAGAGACCCAGTACTTC.

This clonotype was detected only a few times. V and J are TRBV27 and TRBJ2-7; D may correspond to TRBD1 or TRBD2 (5 bases each). The CDR3 covers 14 residues. Trimming pared 3 bases from V and 3 bases from J, leaving 12 bases between. Germline CDR1 MNHEY, CDR2 SMNVEV (reference sequence). Here the CDR3 DNA reads TGTGCCAGCAGTTTGGGACGACAAGGCTACGAGCAGTACTTC. Amino acid sequence: CASSLGRQGYEQYF.

This chain joins TRBV4-1 and TRBJ2-2; TRBD1 agrees at 9 bases. The CDR3 runs 16 residues. J gave up 1 base and V 2 bases, and 2 bases lay outside the gene matches. From germline, CDR1 is MGHRA and CDR2 YSYEKL. CDR3 protein: CASSQWTGENTGELFF. The CDR3 bases are TGCGCCAGCAGCCAATGGACAGGGGAGAACACCGGGGAGCTGTTTTTT.

The rearrangement links TRBV7-9 to TRBJ1-1, with a tentative D call TRBD1 (6 bases). Germline V CDR1 and CDR2: SEHNR, FQNEAQ (reference sequence). V gave up 1 base and J gave up 6 bases, with 21 bases separating them. The CDR3 extends over 17 amino acids. DNA of the CDR3: TGTGCCAGCAGCTTAGGAGTGGATGGGGGGGCAAGGGCTGAAGCTTTCTTT. It specifies CASSLGVDGGARAEAFF.